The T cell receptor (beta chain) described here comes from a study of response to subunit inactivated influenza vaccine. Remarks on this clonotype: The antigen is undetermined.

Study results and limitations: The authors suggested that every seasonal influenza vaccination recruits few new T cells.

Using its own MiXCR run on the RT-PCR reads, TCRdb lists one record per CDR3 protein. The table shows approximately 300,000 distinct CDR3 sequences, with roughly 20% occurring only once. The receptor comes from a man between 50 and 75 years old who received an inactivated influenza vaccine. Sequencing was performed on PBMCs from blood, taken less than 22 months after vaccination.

The CDR3 nucleotides read TGTGCCAGCAATATCGACAGGAGAAACACTGAAGCTTTCTTT. Translated: CASNIDRRNTEAFF. The gene calls are TRBV6-1 and TRBJ1-1; tentative D call: TRBD1 (6 bases). The CDR3 extends over 14 amino acids. Germline V CDR1 and CDR2: MNHNS, SASEGT. Deletions cut 7 bases from V and 2 bases from J, with 14 bases between.